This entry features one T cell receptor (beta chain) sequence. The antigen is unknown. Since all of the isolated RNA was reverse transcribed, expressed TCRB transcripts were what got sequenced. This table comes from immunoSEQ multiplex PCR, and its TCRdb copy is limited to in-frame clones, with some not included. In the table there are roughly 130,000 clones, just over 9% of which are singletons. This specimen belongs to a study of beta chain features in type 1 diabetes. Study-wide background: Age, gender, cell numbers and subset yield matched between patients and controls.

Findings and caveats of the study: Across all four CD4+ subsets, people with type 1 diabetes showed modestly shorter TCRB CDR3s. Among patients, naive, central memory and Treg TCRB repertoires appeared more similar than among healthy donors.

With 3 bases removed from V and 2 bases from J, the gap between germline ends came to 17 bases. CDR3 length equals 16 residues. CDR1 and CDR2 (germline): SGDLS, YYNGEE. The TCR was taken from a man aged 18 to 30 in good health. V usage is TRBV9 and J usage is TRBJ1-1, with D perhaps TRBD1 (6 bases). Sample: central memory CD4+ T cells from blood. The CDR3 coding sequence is TGTGCCAGCAGCGCCGACCCGGACAGATTTAACACTGAAGCTTTCTTT. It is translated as CASSADPDRFNTEAFF. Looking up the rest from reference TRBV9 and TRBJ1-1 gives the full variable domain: DSGVTQTPKHLITATGQRVTLRCSPRSGDLSVYWYQQSLDQGLQFLIQYYNGEERAKGNILERFSAQQFPDLHSELNLSSLELGDSALYFCASSADPDRFNTEAFFGQGTRLTVV.